This TCR beta chain was captured in a study of blood T cell repertoires in COVID-19. Here immunoSEQ multiplex PCR was the method, and the copy in TCRdb shows in-frame clones only, minus some. The table lists some 250,000 clones, about three quarters of them singletons. Deletions cut 0 bases from V and 4 bases from J, with 12 bases between. The CDR3 has 15 amino acids. Germline lookup yields CDR1 MGHRA and CDR2 YSYEKL. J is TRBJ1-1 and V is TRBV4-1; D unresolved. The TCR sequence derives from a woman of 80 years or more with acute or convalescent COVID-19. Sequenced input: peripheral blood. CDR3 nucleotides: TGCGCCAGCAGCCAAGAAAGGACGCGGGCCACTGAAGCTTTCTTT. Its protein is CASSQERTRATEAFF.